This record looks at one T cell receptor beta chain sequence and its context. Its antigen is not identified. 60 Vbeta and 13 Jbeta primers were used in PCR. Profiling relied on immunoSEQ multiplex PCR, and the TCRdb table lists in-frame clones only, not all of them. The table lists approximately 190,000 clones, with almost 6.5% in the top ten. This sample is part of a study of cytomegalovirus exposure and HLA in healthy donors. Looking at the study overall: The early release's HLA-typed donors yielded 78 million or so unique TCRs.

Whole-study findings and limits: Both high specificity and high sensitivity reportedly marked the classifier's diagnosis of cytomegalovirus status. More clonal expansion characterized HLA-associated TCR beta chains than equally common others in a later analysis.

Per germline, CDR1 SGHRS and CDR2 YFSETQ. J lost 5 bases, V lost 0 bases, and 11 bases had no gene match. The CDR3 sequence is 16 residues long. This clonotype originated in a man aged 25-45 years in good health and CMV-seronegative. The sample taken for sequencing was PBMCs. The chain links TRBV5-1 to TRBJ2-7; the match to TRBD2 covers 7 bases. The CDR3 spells CASSLVALGEGNEQYF. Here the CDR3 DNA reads TGCGCCAGCAGCTTGGTGGCGTTGGGGGAGGGAAACGAGCAGTACTTC.